Listed below are T cell receptor beta chains from one sample, sequenced in a study of shared clonotypes between healthy human individuals. Only in-frame clones appear in the TCRdb table, and some are missing; sequencing was by immunoSEQ multiplex PCR. The sample yields hundreds of thousands of clones, approximately 97% seen once. Input material: naive CD4+ T cells sorted from blood. The receptor set was obtained from a woman in her 30s in good health. Both conserved end residues are part of each CDR3. A D gene is named only where the DNA matches it firmly. Clone size is not always given. Where it is, it says once, few, many or a class for expanded clones.

clone_size	d_call	cdr3_length	j_call	v_call	cdr3_aa	cdr3_nt
NA	NA	15	TRBJ2-3	TRBV7-2	CASSLVLQGPDTQYF	TGTGCCAGCAGCTTAGTTTTACAGGGCCCAGATACGCAGTATTTT
NA	NA	17	TRBJ2-3	TRBV7-3	CASSFGFSAKGTDTQYF	TGTGCCAGCAGCTTTGGTTTTTCGGCCAAAGGCACAGATACGCAGTATTTT
NA	NA	14	TRBJ2-5	TRBV4-2	CASSQELAAETQYF	TGTGCCAGCAGCCAAGAGCTAGCTGCCGAGACCCAGTACTTC
NA	TRBD2	17	TRBJ2-3	TRBV27	CASSGLAGPVRPDTQYF	TGTGCCAGCAGCGGACTAGCTGGACCCGTTCGCCCAGATACGCAGTATTTT
NA	NA	17	TRBJ2-2	TRBV7-9	CASSLMGGRMNTGELFF	TGTGCCAGCAGCTTAATGGGTGGGCGGATGAACACCGGGGAGCTGTTTTTT
NA	NA	14	TRBJ1-4	TRBV10-3	CAISGEGSNEKLFF	TGTGCCATCAGTGGGGAGGGATCTAATGAAAAACTGTTTTTT
NA	TRBD2	17	TRBJ2-1	TRBV11-2	CASSQLLSGGSYNEQFF	TGTGCCAGCAGCCAGCTCTTATCGGGAGGGTCCTACAATGAGCAGTTCTTC
NA	TRBD1	14	TRBJ1-4	TRBV29-1	CSVFTGVSSEKLFF	TGCAGCGTTTTCACAGGGGTTTCTTCTGAAAAACTGTTTTTT
once	NA	13	TRBJ2-5	TRBV19	CASSPQGQETQYF	TGTGCCAGTAGTCCCCAGGGTCAAGAGACCCAGTACTTC
NA	TRBD1	13	TRBJ1-2	TRBV19	CATQTTGDYGYTF	TGTGCCACCCAAACAACAGGGGACTATGGCTACACCTTC
NA	TRBD2	15	TRBJ2-7	TRBV28	CASTPTSGIVYEQYF	TGTGCCAGCACCCCTACTAGCGGGATTGTCTACGAGCAGTACTTC
NA	NA	13	TRBJ2-2	TRBV7-9	CASSSGLTGELFF	TGTGCCAGCAGCTCAGGACTCACCGGGGAGCTGTTTTTT
NA	NA	16	TRBJ2-7	TRBV18	CASSPRGGSSPDEQYF	TGTGCCAGCTCCCCCCGAGGGGGGAGCTCTCCGGACGAGCAGTACTTC
NA	NA	13	TRBJ2-1	TRBV28	CASWLRTGNEQFF	TGTGCCAGCTGGCTCAGGACGGGCAATGAGCAGTTCTTC
NA	TRBD1	15	TRBJ1-1	TRBV5-1	CASTYRGDRNTEAFF	TGCGCCAGCACCTACAGGGGCGATCGGAACACTGAAGCTTTCTTT
NA	TRBD2	12	TRBJ2-7	TRBV28	CASTAGAYEQYF	TGTGCCAGCACGGCGGGAGCCTACGAGCAGTACTTC
NA	NA	15	TRBJ1-5	TRBV27	CASSSTSLGRQPQHF	TGTGCCAGCAGTTCGACAAGCCTCGGTCGTCAGCCCCAGCATTTT